One and the same sample provided the 16 T cell receptor beta chains below, sequenced in a study of blood T cell repertoires in COVID-19. The table came from immunoSEQ multiplex PCR; TCRdb's copy has only in-frame clones and leaves some out. Among 200,000 to 250,000 clones listed, 88% were seen once. The sequenced material came from peripheral blood. Every receptor here comes from an older man with acute or convalescent COVID-19.

This chain uses TRBV7-2 with TRBJ2-1, with D unresolved. Trimming took 2 bases from V and 3 from J, leaving 5 bases between them. The CDR3 loop spans 13 amino acids. Looked up from germline, CDR1 is SGHTA and CDR2 is FQGNSA. The CDR3 protein is CASSLTRYNEQFF. The CDR3 bases are TGTGCCAGCAGCTTAACTCGCTACAATGAGCAGTTCTTC.

The rearrangement uses TRBV5-1 and TRBJ2-7; weak D call: TRBD2 (6 bases). CDR3 length: 14 amino acids. The V end was cut by 6 bases, the J end by 1 base, with 14 bases between. Germline CDR1 SGHRS, CDR2 YFSETQ. CDR3 residues: CASKTSGGSYEQYF. The CDR3 nucleotides read TGCGCCAGCAAGACTTCCGGGGGTTCCTACGAGCAGTACTTC. Based on the CDR3 plus reference TRBV5-1 and TRBJ2-7, the full variable domain is KAGVTQTPRYLIKTRGQQVTLSCSPISGHRSVSWYQQTPGQGLQFLFEYFSETQRNKGNFPGRFSGRQFSNSRSEMNVSTLELGDSALYLCASKTSGGSYEQYFGPGTRLTVT.

The V and J genes are TRBV7-2 and TRBJ1-4, with TRBD1 identical over 9 bases. Germline CDR1 and CDR2: SGHTA and FQGNSA. The junction had 7 bases not matched to a gene; V was cut back by 4 bases and J by 4 bases. This CDR3 is 16 amino acids long. CDR3 protein: CASSSQRTGVNEKLFF. In nucleotides, the CDR3 is TGTGCCAGCAGCTCTCAACGGACAGGGGTTAATGAAAAACTGTTTTTT.

This chain links TRBV25-1 with TRBJ1-1, with D possibly matching TRBD1 (6 bases). There are 14 residues in the CDR3. Germline V CDR1 and CDR2: MGHDK, SYGVNS. The V end lost 4 bases, the J end lost 1 base, and 10 bases lay between the germline ends. Here the CDR3 DNA reads TGTGCCAGCAGTGCACAGGGTAGGAACACTGAAGCTTTCTTT. Its protein product is CASSAQGRNTEAFF.

The V and J genes are TRBV3-1 (or the pseudogene TRBV3-2) and TRBJ2-5; a possible D gene is TRBD2 (5 bases). This CDR3 is 13 amino acids long. CDR1 and CDR2 from the germline V gene are LGHDT and YNNKEL (reference sequence). With 5 bases removed from V and 0 bases from J, the gap between germline ends came to 7 bases. The CDR3: CASSKDYQETQYF. Written as DNA, the CDR3 is TGTGCCAGCAGCAAGGACTACCAAGAGACCCAGTACTTC.

The V and J genes are TRBV24-1 and TRBJ2-7, with 9 nucleotides matching TRBD1. This CDR3 is 13 amino acids long. CDR1 is KGHDR and CDR2 is SFDVKD in the germline V gene. The ends lost 9 bases at V and 4 bases at J; junction bases unmatched: 6. The CDR3 bases are TGTGCCACCTCAGCGGGACAGGGATACGAGCAGTACTTC. Its translation is CATSAGQGYEQYF.

The chain carries TRBV7-9 and TRBJ1-2; TRBD1 agrees at 11 bases. Trimming at V came to 5 bases and at J to 4 bases, leaving 6 bases not matched to a gene. The CDR3 is made up of 15 amino acids. Germline assignment: CDR1 SEHNR and CDR2 FQNEAQ (reference sequence). CDR3 sequence: CASSNGTGGSYGYTF. The CDR3 DNA reads TGTGCCAGCAGCAACGGGACAGGGGGTTCCTATGGCTACACCTTC.

The rearrangement joins TRBV4-2 to TRBJ1-6; D not certain. CDR1 and CDR2 from the germline V gene are LGHNA and YNFKEQ. V gave up 0 bases and J gave up 0 bases, with 9 bases separating them. CDR3 length: 17 amino acids. The CDR3 coding sequence is TGTGCCAGCAGCCAAGAGAGCATGAGCTCCTATAATTCACCCCTCCACTTT. As protein: CASSQESMSSYNSPLHF.

J is TRBJ1-2 and V is TRBV6-6, with TRBD1 matching over 8 bases. CDR3 length: 15 residues. The germline V gene encodes CDR1 MNHNY and CDR2 SVGAGI (reference sequence). V lost 8 bases, J lost 4 bases, and 12 bases stayed unmatched. The DNA of the CDR3 is TGTGCCAGCGGTACAACCGGGACAGGTCTCTATGGCTACACCTTC. It encodes CASGTTGTGLYGYTF.

The genes are TRBV6-1 and TRBJ2-1, with TRBD1 matching 10 bases. The ends lost 0 bases at V and 0 bases at J; junction bases unmatched: 5. Germline loops: CDR1 MNHNS, CDR2 SASEGT. The CDR3 has 18 amino acids. The CDR3 here is CASSEAPWTGGSYNEQFF. In nucleotides, the CDR3 is TGTGCCAGCAGTGAAGCACCGTGGACAGGGGGCTCCTACAATGAGCAGTTCTTC.

This chain links TRBV28 with TRBJ1-1, with D tentatively TRBD1 (6 bases). CDR3 length: 15 amino acids. From germline, CDR1 is MDHEN and CDR2 SYDVKM. V was pared by 2 bases and J by 1 base, with 11 bases between. The CDR3 region has the DNA TGTGCCAGCAGTTTACCTGACAGGCCGAACACTGAAGCTTTCTTT. It encodes CASSLPDRPNTEAFF. The full variable domain, rest sourced from reference TRBV28 and TRBJ1-1, is DVKVTQSSRYLVKRTGEKVFLECVQDMDHENMFWYRQDPGLGLRLIYFSYDVKMKEKGDIPEGYSVSREKKERFSLILESASTNQTSMYLCASSLPDRPNTEAFFGQGTRLTVV.

The chain recombines TRBV25-1 with TRBJ2-1; D is perhaps TRBD2 (5 bases). Trimming took off 6 bases at V and 8 bases at J, with 11 bases between the two ends. Germline lookup yields CDR1 MGHDK and CDR2 SYGVNS. CDR3 length: 12 amino acids. The CDR3 loop reads CASRRGAHEQFF. CDR3 nucleotide sequence: TGTGCCAGCAGACGGGGAGCACATGAGCAGTTCTTC.

The chain couples TRBV29-1 to TRBJ2-3; 7 bases align to TRBD1. Germline CDR1 reads SQVTM; CDR2 reads ANQGSEA. V was clipped by 7 bases and J by 2 bases; unmatched bases: 6. This CDR3 has 13 residues. The DNA for the CDR3 is TGCAGCGCCCGGGACAGTCCCACAGATACGCAGTATTTT. Residues: CSARDSPTDTQYF.

The chain recombines TRBV7-6 with TRBJ2-1, with 8 nucleotides matching TRBD2. The CDR3 totals 13 residues. J lost 8 bases, V lost 1 base, and 1 base had no gene match. Per the germline V gene, CDR1 is SGHVS and CDR2 is FNYEAQ. The chain's CDR3 is CASSLVAGHEQFF. The CDR3 DNA reads TGTGCCAGCAGCTTAGTAGCGGGACATGAGCAGTTCTTC.

V usage is TRBV5-8 and J usage is TRBJ2-1; 7 bases fit TRBD1. The CDR3 sequence is 12 residues long. The trim removed 4 bases at V and 14 bases at J, leaving 9 bases unmatched. Germline CDR1 and CDR2: SGHTS and YDEGEE. The CDR3 nucleotides read TGTGCCAGCAGCCCGTACAGGGGCATCGAGTTCTTC. Translation: CASSPYRGIEFF.

V usage is TRBV18 and J usage is TRBJ2-1; 7 bases line up with TRBD1. Trimming took 2 bases from V and 4 from J; bases not matched to a gene: 14. This CDR3 is built from 18 residues. Looked up from germline, CDR1 is KGHSH and CDR2 is LQKENI. This CDR3 reads CASSPSNMGDSVYNEQFF. The CDR3 DNA reads as TGTGCCAGCTCACCATCTAATATGGGGGACAGCGTATACAATGAGCAGTTCTTC.